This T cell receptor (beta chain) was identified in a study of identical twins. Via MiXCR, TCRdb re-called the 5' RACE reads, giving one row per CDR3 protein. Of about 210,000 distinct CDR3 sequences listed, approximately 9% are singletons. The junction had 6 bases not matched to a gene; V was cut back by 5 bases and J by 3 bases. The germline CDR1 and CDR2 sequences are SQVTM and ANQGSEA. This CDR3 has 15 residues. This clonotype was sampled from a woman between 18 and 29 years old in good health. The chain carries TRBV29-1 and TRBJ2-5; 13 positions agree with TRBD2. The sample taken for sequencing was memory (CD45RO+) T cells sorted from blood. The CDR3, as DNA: TGCAGCGTTTCCGGGACTAGCGGGACGGAAGAGACCCAGTACTTC. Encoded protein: CSVSGTSGTEETQYF.